This is a list of T cell receptor beta chains from one sample in a study of spatial heterogeneity in lung cancer. One entry per CDR3 protein, called by TCRdb with MiXCR from the 5' RACE reads. Among about 6,900 distinct CDR3 sequences, approximately 17% were seen once, and the ten largest hold roughly 12%. The material sequenced was lung tumor tissue, taken at surgery. These receptors were obtained from a female donor with early-stage non-small cell lung cancer. Both conserved end residues are part of each CDR3.

TRBV10-3	TRBJ1-2	CAISGVTADGYTF
TRBV18	TRBJ2-7	CASSPGYGTYEQYF
TRBV7-9	TRBJ2-7	CASSSLGRDRALYEQYF
TRBV28	TRBJ2-7	CASSLLAGGQYEQYF
TRBV30	TRBJ2-7	CAWSVPGLAFYEQYF
TRBV27	TRBJ2-5	CASSPGGLTQYF
TRBV3-1	TRBJ2-3	CASGTEPRTQYF
TRBV5-4	TRBJ1-2	CASSVGQGSGYTF
TRBV18	TRBJ1-2	CASSPRAANYGYTF
TRBV10-3	TRBJ1-2	CAISESPGQGTRYGHTF
TRBV12-5	TRBJ2-7	CASGLWGSRTNSYEQYF
TRBV6-2/TRBV6-3	TRBJ2-5	CASYRDRGSPQETQYF
TRBV7-8	TRBJ2-5	CASNLLPRGETQYF
TRBV7-2	TRBJ2-6	CASSLRESGANVLTF
TRBV9	TRBJ1-5	CASSVTPTVNQPQHF
TRBV28	TRBJ2-3	CASSSPGQENTDTQYF
TRBV10-3	TRBJ1-5	CAISESWGGNQPQHF
TRBV6-5	TRBJ1-6	CASSYGVGFSYNSPLHF
TRBV29-1	TRBJ1-4	CSVEGGSGEKLFF
TRBV24-1	TRBJ2-3	CATSDVRADTQYF
TRBV12-3/TRBV12-4	TRBJ2-4	CASTSASAKNIQYF
TRBV20-1	TRBJ1-1	CSVGQGAVNTEAFF
TRBV6-5	TRBJ1-5	CASSFAGTGADQPQHF
TRBV4-2	TRBJ2-1	CASSPQWSRGGYNEQFF
TRBV4-1	TRBJ2-1	CASSIQGASSYNEQFF
TRBV11-3	TRBJ2-1	CASSFPGTYNEQFF
TRBV18	TRBJ1-1	CASSPQRGEGTEAFF
TRBV5-6	TRBJ2-7	CASTPDRGFTYEQYF
TRBV18	TRBJ2-1	CASSPRQGTYNEQFF
TRBV5-3	TRBJ2-5	CARSLWTTEETQYF
TRBV5-1	TRBJ2-1	CASSLQGDGHEQFF
TRBV7-3	TRBJ2-2	CASSNQGGFTGELFF
TRBV6-5	TRBJ2-1	CASSYSRLAGVSNEQFF
TRBV4-3	TRBJ1-1	CASSQDRGLNTEAFF
TRBV7-6	TRBJ1-3	CASSLAAGNTIYF
TRBV7-9	TRBJ1-3	CASSSQGLDTIYF
TRBV1	TRBJ2-7	CTSSKTSGGISYEQYF
TRBV6-5	TRBJ2-5	CASSYFTGGSTQYF
TRBV29-1	TRBJ1-3	CSVERDSRSGNTIYF
TRBV6-1	TRBJ1-1	CASSASGTGASDTEAFF
TRBV6-2/TRBV6-3	TRBJ1-5	CASSYIGQGASQPQHF
TRBV7-3	TRBJ2-1	CASSSQPGTGIHNEQFF
TRBV11-3	TRBJ2-3	CASSLLQTGGDTQYF
TRBV20-1	TRBJ1-1	CSAGRQGKNTEAFF
TRBV24-1	TRBJ2-1	CATSAHGPGEQFF
TRBV7-3	TRBJ1-2	CASSPRQGRGGYTF
TRBV6-6	TRBJ2-7	CASSYKHYEQYF
TRBV4-2	TRBJ1-2	CASSQDEINGYTF
TRBV12-3/TRBV12-4	TRBJ1-3	CASGSRRGRVNTIYF
TRBV28	TRBJ2-3	CASREGGASDTQYF
TRBV2	TRBJ2-1	CASRKLVRSYNEQFF
TRBV27	TRBJ1-5	CASSPSRTVSPQHF
TRBV3-1	TRBJ1-1	CASSQEAPNTEAFF
TRBV7-6	TRBJ2-5	CASSLVGGALETQYF
TRBV10-3	TRBJ1-5	CAISEPLQGAVGNQPQHF
TRBV25-1	TRBJ2-1	CASSLLGQQFF
TRBV19	TRBJ2-6	CASSGVLSGANVLTF